Included here is one T cell receptor (beta chain) sequence, with context. This CDR3 has 15 amino acids. CDR1 and CDR2 (germline): MNHEY, SVGAGI. This entry is derived from a study of OX40 agonist ivuxolimab in advanced cancers. Clones were sequenced by immunoSEQ multiplex PCR, and TCRdb holds only the in-frame ones, with some missing. The top ten clones hold approximately 0.51% of a sample with under 100,000 clones, about 84% of them seen once. This specimen was CD4+ or CD8+ T cells sorted from blood, taken in a trial of the OX40 agonist ivuxolimab. This receptor was identified in an adult with an advanced solid tumor such as melanoma, head and neck, liver or kidney cancer. The V call is TRBV6-5, the J call TRBJ2-5; 7 bases agree with TRBD1. The DNA end lines up better with TRBJ2-7; the J call may be wrong. The CDR3 loop reads CASSYSQGSSYEQYF. As DNA, the CDR3 is TGTGCCAGCAGTTACTCACAGGGGAGCTCCTACGAGCAGTACTTC.